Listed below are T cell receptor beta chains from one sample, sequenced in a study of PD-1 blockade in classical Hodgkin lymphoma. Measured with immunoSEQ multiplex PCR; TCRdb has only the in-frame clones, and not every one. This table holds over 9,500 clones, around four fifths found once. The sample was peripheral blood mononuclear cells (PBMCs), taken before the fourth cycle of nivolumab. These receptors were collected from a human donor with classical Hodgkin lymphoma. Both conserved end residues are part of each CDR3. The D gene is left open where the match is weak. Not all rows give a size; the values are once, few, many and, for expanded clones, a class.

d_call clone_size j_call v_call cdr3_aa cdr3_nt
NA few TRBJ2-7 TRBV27 CASSGGDFAYEQYF TGTGCCAGCAGTGGAGGGGACTTCGCCTACGAGCAGTACTTC
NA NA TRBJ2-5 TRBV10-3 CAIGQGKTQYF TGTGCCATCGGTCAGGGGAAGACCCAGTACTTC
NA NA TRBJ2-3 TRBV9 CASSQSGTDTQYF TGTGCCAGCAGCCAAAGCGGCACAGATACGCAGTATTTT
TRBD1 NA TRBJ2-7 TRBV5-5 CASSLIGDRGTYEQYF TGTGCCAGCAGCCTGATTGGGGACAGGGGGACCTACGAGCAGTACTTC
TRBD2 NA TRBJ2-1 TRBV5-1 CASYPTPTSGRPGDYNEQFF TGCGCCAGTTACCCCACCCCGACTAGCGGGAGGCCGGGGGACTACAATGAGCAGTTCTTC
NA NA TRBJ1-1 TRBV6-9 CASSYTETTEAFF TGTGCCAGCAGTTACACGGAAACCACTGAAGCTTTCTTT
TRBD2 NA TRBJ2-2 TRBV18 CASSPPRAGEHTGELFF TGTGCCAGCTCACCACCGAGGGCGGGGGAACACACCGGGGAGCTGTTTTTT
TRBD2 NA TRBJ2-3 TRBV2 CASKDLAGDSTDTQYF TGTGCCAGCAAGGATTTAGCGGGGGATAGCACAGATACGCAGTATTTT
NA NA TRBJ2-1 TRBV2 CASSVARGYNEQFF TGTGCCAGCAGTGTGGCTCGAGGCTACAATGAGCAGTTCTTC
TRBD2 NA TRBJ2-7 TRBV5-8 CASSVGLAGDEQYF TGTGCCAGCAGCGTAGGACTAGCGGGAGACGAGCAGTACTTC
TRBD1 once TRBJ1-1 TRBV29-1 CSGQGFPEAFF TGCAGCGGACAGGGCTTCCCAGAAGCTTTCTTT
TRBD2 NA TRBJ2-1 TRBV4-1 CASSLLGLAGMGVGEQFF TGCGCCAGCAGCCTACTGGGACTAGCGGGGATGGGGGTGGGTGAGCAGTTCTTC
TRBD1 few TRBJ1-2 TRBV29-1 CSATGVSDGYTF TGCAGCGCCACAGGGGTTAGTGATGGCTACACCTTC
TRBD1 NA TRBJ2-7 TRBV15 CATSRDLRGQGFSYEQYF TGTGCCACCAGCAGAGATTTAAGGGGGCAGGGATTTTCCTACGAGCAGTACTTC
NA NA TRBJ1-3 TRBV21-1 CASSHRDRLNSGNTIYF TGTGCCAGCAGCCACCGGGACCGATTAAACTCTGGAAACACCATATATTTT
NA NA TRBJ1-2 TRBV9 CASSPPRGYGYTF TGTGCCAGCAGCCCACCAAGGGGCTATGGCTACACCTTC
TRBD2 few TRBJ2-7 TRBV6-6 CASSYSRSSGTLEQYF TGTGCCAGCAGTTACTCGAGGTCTAGCGGGACACTCGAGCAGTACTTC
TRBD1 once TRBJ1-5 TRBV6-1 CASSEAPGQGYQPQHF TGTGCCAGCAGTGAAGCGCCGGGACAGGGTTATCAGCCCCAGCATTTT
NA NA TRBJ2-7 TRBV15 CATSRGRYGSYEQYF TGTGCCACCAGCAGAGGGAGATACGGGAGCTACGAGCAGTACTTC
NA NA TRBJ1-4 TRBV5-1 CASSLNRSAGRGKLFF TGCGCCAGCAGCTTAAACCGAAGCGCGGGGAGGGGAAAACTGTTTTTT
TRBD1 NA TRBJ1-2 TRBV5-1 CASSLVADRPDYGYTF TGCGCCAGCAGCTTGGTCGCGGACAGGCCTGACTATGGCTACACCTTC
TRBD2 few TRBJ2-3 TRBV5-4 CASSRGLVRTDTQYF TGTGCCAGCAGCCGGGGACTAGTTAGGACAGATACGCAGTATTTT
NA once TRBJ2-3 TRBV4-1 CASTPVRGASTDTQYF TGCGCCAGCACTCCCGTGAGAGGCGCTAGCACAGATACGCAGTATTTT
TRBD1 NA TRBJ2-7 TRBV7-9 CASSQGVSYEQYF TGTGCCAGCAGCCAGGGGGTCTCCTACGAGCAGTACTTC
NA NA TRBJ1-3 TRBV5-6 CASSLHVYSGNTIYF TGTGCCAGCAGCTTGCATGTCTACTCTGGAAACACCATATATTTT
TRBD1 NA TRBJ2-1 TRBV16 CASSAVDRGMRGQFF TGTGCCAGCAGCGCCGTGGACAGGGGGATGCGTGGGCAGTTCTTC
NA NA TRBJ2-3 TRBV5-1 CASSFNAFTDTQYF TGCGCCAGCAGCTTTAACGCTTTCACAGATACGCAGTATTTT
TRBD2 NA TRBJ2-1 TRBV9 CASRGLAGGEQFF TGTGCCAGCAGGGGACTAGCGGGAGGAGAGCAGTTCTTC
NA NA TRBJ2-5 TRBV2 CASSEQQETQYF TGTGCCAGCAGCGAACAACAAGAGACCCAGTACTTC
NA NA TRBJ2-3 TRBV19 CASKTAGTDTQYF TGTGCCAGTAAGACAGCAGGGACAGATACGCAGTATTTT
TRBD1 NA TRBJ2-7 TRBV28 CASSFPQGEGIYEQYF TGTGCCAGCAGTTTCCCTCAGGGGGAAGGAATCTACGAGCAGTACTTC
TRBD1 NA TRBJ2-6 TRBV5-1 CASSVGQGPGANVLTF TGCGCCAGCAGCGTGGGACAGGGCCCCGGGGCCAACGTCCTGACTTTC
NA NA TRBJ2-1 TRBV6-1 CASSDIRGYNEQFF TGTGCCAGCAGTGATATCAGGGGTTACAATGAGCAGTTCTTC
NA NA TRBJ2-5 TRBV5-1 CASSFGNGRKETQYF TGCGCCAGCAGCTTTGGCAATGGGAGGAAGGAGACCCAGTACTTC
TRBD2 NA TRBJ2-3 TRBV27 CASSLREGSDTQYF TGTGCCAGCAGTTTGCGGGAGGGCTCAGATACGCAGTATTTT
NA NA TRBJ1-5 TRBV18 CASSRGSEINQPQHF TGTGCCAGCTCACGGGGCTCGGAGATCAATCAGCCCCAGCATTTT
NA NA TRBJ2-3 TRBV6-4 CASSDSVTDTQYF TGTGCCAGCAGTGACTCGGTCACAGATACGCAGTATTTT
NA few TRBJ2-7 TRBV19 CASSIRGLGGGTTPYEQYF TGTGCCAGTAGTATTCGTGGGCTGGGTGGAGGGACAACGCCCTACGAGCAGTACTTC
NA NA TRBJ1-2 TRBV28 CATPSSRATNYGYTF TGTGCCACCCCAAGCTCTCGGGCTACAAACTATGGCTACACCTTC
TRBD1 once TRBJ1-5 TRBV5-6 CASSSGTVYEEPQHF TGTGCCAGCAGCTCCGGGACAGTGTACGAGGAGCCCCAGCATTTT
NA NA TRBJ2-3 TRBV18 CASSPRGTDTQYF TGTGCCAGCTCACCAAGAGGGACAGATACGCAGTATTTT
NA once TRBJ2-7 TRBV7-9 CASSLGSGAHEQYF TGTGCCAGCAGCTTAGGGTCAGGGGCGCACGAGCAGTACTTC
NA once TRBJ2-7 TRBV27 CASSLKGTAPEQYF TGTGCCAGCAGTTTAAAGGGGACTGCTCCCGAGCAGTACTTC
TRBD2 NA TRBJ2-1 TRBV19 CASSRRLAGIQNEQFF TGTGCCAGTAGTCGTCGACTAGCGGGGATCCAGAATGAGCAGTTCTTC
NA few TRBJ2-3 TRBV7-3 CASSRTGGGNADTQYF TGTGCCAGCAGCCGGACAGGCGGGGGGAACGCAGATACGCAGTATTTT
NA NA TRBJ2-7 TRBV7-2 CASSLAGMLYEQYF TGTGCCAGCAGCTTAGCCGGGATGCTCTACGAGCAGTACTTC
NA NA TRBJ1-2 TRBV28 CASSQGGGFSYGYTF TGTGCCAGCAGTCAAGGGGGGGGTTTTAGCTATGGCTACACCTTC
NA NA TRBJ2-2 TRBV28 CASSFWAGGTGELFF TGTGCCAGCAGTTTCTGGGCGGGTGGCACCGGGGAGCTGTTTTTT
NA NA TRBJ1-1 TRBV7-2 CASSLDGGNTEAFF TGTGCCAGCAGCTTAGACGGGGGGAACACTGAAGCTTTCTTT
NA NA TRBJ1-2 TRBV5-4 CASSLANGYTF TGTGCCAGCAGCTTGGCTAATGGCTACACCTTC
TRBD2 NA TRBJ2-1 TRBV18 CASSPAGGPSSYNEQFF TGTGCCAGCTCCCCGGCGGGGGGCCCTAGCTCCTACAATGAGCAGTTCTTC
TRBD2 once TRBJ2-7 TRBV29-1 CSAWTGGKFSYEQYF TGCAGCGCTTGGACGGGGGGAAAATTCTCCTACGAGCAGTACTTC
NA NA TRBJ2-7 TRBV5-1 CASSFTGDSYEQYF TGCGCCAGCAGCTTCACCGGGGACTCCTACGAGCAGTACTTC
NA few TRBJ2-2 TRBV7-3 CASSLSGDTGELFF TGTGCCAGCAGCTTATCAGGGGACACCGGGGAGCTGTTTTTT